The 29 T cell receptor beta chains listed next were all sequenced from one sample in a study of cytomegalovirus exposure and HLA in healthy donors. A multiplex PCR was run with 60 Vbeta primers and 13 Jbeta primers. Sequenced by immunoSEQ multiplex PCR; TCRdb stores in-frame clones only, minus some. The table shows nearly 200,000 clones, with roughly 81% occurring only once. The sequenced sample was PBMCs. The receptors here all came from a woman in her twenties or thirties in good health and CMV-seropositive.

This clone was detected only a few times. The CDR3: CASSQDRGTGNTIYF. The DNA for the CDR3 is TGTGCCAGCAGCCAAGATCGAGGGACTGGAAACACCATATATTTT. The chain combines TRBV4-2 with TRBJ1-3, with D unclear. V lost 0 bases and J lost 2, with 8 bases in between. This CDR3 is built from 15 residues. Germline V gene sequence: CDR1 LGHNA, CDR2 YNFKEQ.

The genes are TRBV5-6 and TRBJ1-1, with 7 positions matching TRBD1. Germline V CDR1 and CDR2: SGHDT, YYEEEE. Germline trimming cut 1 base from V and 1 base from J; bases unmatched to any gene: 1. The CDR3 is 14 residues long. CDR3 loop: CASSLRTGNTEAFF. The CDR3 DNA is TGTGCCAGCAGCTTGAGGACAGGGAACACTGAAGCTTTCTTT.

This chain connects TRBV9 to TRBJ2-7; D gene uncertain. Trimming removed 0 bases from V and 3 bases from J, with 7 bases in between. From germline, CDR1 is SGDLS and CDR2 YYNGEE. The CDR3 is made up of 13 amino acids. The CDR3 region has the DNA TGTGCCAGCAGCGTAGGGTCCTACTACGAGCAGTACTTC. Protein: CASSVGSYYEQYF.

V usage is TRBV7-2 and J usage is TRBJ2-1; 14 bases fit TRBD2. This CDR3 is 15 amino acids long. Germline CDR1 reads SGHTA; CDR2 reads FQGNSA. V was clipped by 5 bases and J by 8 bases; unmatched bases: 5. CDR3 nucleotides: TGTGCCAGCAGCCCGGGACTAGCGGGGGAGGATGAGCAGTTCTTC. Translation: CASSPGLAGEDEQFF.

As DNA, the CDR3 is TGTGCCAGCAGTGTCCGCGGGAGTAGGACAGATACGCAGTATTTT. Its protein is CASSVRGSRTDTQYF. This sequence joins TRBV6-5 and TRBJ2-3; 7 bases are shared with TRBD2. The junction had 8 bases not matched to a gene; V was cut back by 5 bases and J by 3 bases. The CDR3 is made up of 15 amino acids. The germline gives CDR1 MNHEY, CDR2 SVGAGI.

The V call is TRBV29-1, the J call TRBJ1-2; D unresolved. Germline V gene sequence: CDR1 SQVTM, CDR2 ANQGSEA. Trimming pared 0 bases from V and 7 bases from J, leaving 9 bases between. The CDR3 contains 12 residues. The CDR3 loop reads CSVEEGEAGYTF. Written as DNA, the CDR3 is TGCAGCGTTGAAGAGGGAGAGGCTGGCTACACCTTC.

The rearrangement uses TRBV19 and TRBJ2-3, with 13 bases identical to TRBD2. The germline gives CDR1 LNHDA, CDR2 SQIVND (reference sequence). After removal of 5 bases from V and 6 bases from J, the junction contained 5 bases not matched to a gene. The CDR3 consists of 15 residues. The CDR3 nucleotides read TGTGCCAGTAGTCCCGGACTAGCGGGGGCCGATACGCAGTATTTT. It translates to CASSPGLAGADTQYF.

The chain carries TRBV7-9 and TRBJ2-7, with TRBD1 identical over 8 bases. The CDR3 contains 19 residues. From germline, CDR1 is SEHNR and CDR2 FQNEAQ (reference sequence). Unmatched junction bases numbered 18, after V lost 2 bases and J lost 3 bases. The CDR3 sequence is CASSLLSWGPDREDYEQYF. The CDR3 DNA follows: TGTGCCAGCAGCTTACTCTCTTGGGGTCCGGACAGGGAAGACTACGAGCAGTACTTC.

This rearrangement joins TRBV2 to TRBJ2-3; TRBD2 matches 7 bases. CDR3 size: 11 residues. The V segment lost 8 bases and the J segment 8 bases; nucleotides outside the gene matches: 4. Germline V gene sequence: CDR1 SNHLY, CDR2 FYNNEI. The CDR3 reads CASLIAGTQYF. The CDR3 region has the DNA TGTGCCAGCCTCATAGCGGGTACGCAGTATTTT.

The chain uses TRBV7-3 and TRBJ1-2; TRBD1 agrees at 10 bases. J gave up 3 bases and V 5 bases, and 6 bases lay outside the gene matches. This CDR3 comprises 15 residues. Looked up from germline, CDR1 is SGHTA and CDR2 is FQGTGA. The CDR3 loop is CASSPFGQGDYGYTF. In DNA, the CDR3 is TGTGCCAGCAGCCCCTTCGGACAGGGGGACTATGGCTACACCTTC.

This chain uses TRBV6-5 with TRBJ1-3; no firm D call. Deletions cut 0 bases from V and 4 bases from J, with 4 bases between. The CDR3 totals 13 residues. CDR1 and CDR2 from the germline V gene are MNHEY and SVGAGI. The CDR3 DNA follows: TGTGCCAGCAGTTACTCCTCCGGAAACACCATATATTTT. This encodes CASSYSSGNTIYF.

This chain connects TRBV29-1 to TRBJ1-1, with 9 bases identical to TRBD1. CDR1 and CDR2 (germline): SQVTM, ANQGSEA. The V and J ends lost 6 bases and 7 bases, in that order; junction bases with no gene match: 6. The CDR3 is 12 residues long. CDR3 region: CSVLRQGDEAFF. In nucleotides, the CDR3 is TGCAGCGTCCTTAGACAGGGGGATGAAGCTTTCTTT.

The CDR3 DNA sequence: TGTGCCATCAGCCGAGAGTCGGGATCCTATGGCTACACCTTC. Encoded protein: CAISRESGSYGYTF. The chain has TRBV10-3 and TRBJ1-2; D ambiguous. The CDR3 is made up of 14 amino acids. Trimming removed 6 bases at V and 4 bases at J, with 15 bases between. CDR1 and CDR2 (germline): ENHRY, SYGVKD.

This rearrangement joins TRBV7-2 to TRBJ1-2; 10 nucleotides line up with TRBD1. Germline trimming cut 2 bases from V and 5 bases from J; bases unmatched to any gene: 2. The germline CDR1 and CDR2 sequences are SGHTA and FQGNSA. This CDR3 contains 14 residues. CDR3 DNA sequence: TGTGCCAGCAGCTTATGGACAGGGGGATATGGCTACACCTTC. Protein product: CASSLWTGGYGYTF.

About this clone: Within the sample, other DNA sequences also encode this same CDR3. This chain joins TRBV19 and TRBJ2-7; no definite D call. The CDR3 runs to 12 residues. V was trimmed by 5 bases and J by 3 bases, leaving 8 bases between them. CDR1 is LNHDA, CDR2 SQIVND, per germline (reference sequence). In DNA form, the CDR3 reads TGTGCCAGTAGTGCCAACTACTACGAGCAGTACTTC. It specifies CASSANYYEQYF. The variable domain in full, completed from reference TRBV19 and TRBJ2-7, reads DGGITQSPKYLFRKEGQNVTLSCEQNLNHDAMYWYRQDPGQGLRLIYYSQIVNDFQKGDIAEGYSVSREKKESFPLTVTSAQKNPTAFYLCASSANYYEQYFGPGTRLTVT.

The CDR3, as DNA: TGTGCCTCGACTCCCAATCAGCCCCAGCATTTT. Translating it yields CASTPNQPQHF. This chain uses TRBV6-4 with TRBJ1-5; D unresolved. Germline V gene lookup returns CDR1 MRHNA and CDR2 SNTAGT. This CDR3 region has 11 residues. The germline V and J ends were trimmed by 11 bases and 3 bases, with 8 bases remaining between them.

The chain couples TRBV20-1 to TRBJ2-7; 8 bases line up with TRBD1. Germline V CDR1 and CDR2: DFQATT, SNEGSKA (reference sequence). The CDR3 is 11 residues long. In DNA, the CDR3 is TGCAGGGCGGGCAGGGGGCCCGAGCAGTACTTC. Translated, it gives CRAGRGPEQYF.

This clone was detected once. The chain joins TRBV9 to TRBJ2-3, with TRBD1 identical over 9 bases. The V segment lost 4 bases and the J segment 5 bases; nucleotides outside the gene matches: 5. Germline assignment: CDR1 SGDLS and CDR2 YYNGEE. The CDR3 length is 14 residues. CDR3 sequence (DNA): TGTGCCAGCAGCTACAGGGGGCTCATAGATACGCAGTATTTT. Its translation: CASSYRGLIDTQYF.

The chain recombines TRBV6-5 with TRBJ1-1, with D tentatively TRBD1 (5 bases). The length of the CDR3 is 14 residues. The V gene's germline CDR1 is MNHEY and CDR2 SVGAGI. V was shortened by 7 bases and J by 5 bases, with 17 bases between the two germline ends. In DNA, the CDR3 is TGTGCCAGCACCAGCAGGGCCGCGAGGACTGAAGCTTTCTTT. This translates into CASTSRAARTEAFF.

V is TRBV5-1 and J is TRBJ1-2; D might be TRBD1 (6 bases). Germline CDR1 SGHRS, CDR2 YFSETQ. The CDR3 extends over 14 amino acids. The ends were cut back, 5 bases at V and 2 bases at J, with 13 bases in the middle. The CDR3 loop is CASRSVGQNYGYTF. In DNA form, the CDR3 reads TGCGCCAGCAGATCGGTAGGACAGAACTATGGCTACACCTTC.

Here the CDR3 DNA reads TGTGCCAGCCGTTTCCCGAACACCGGGGAGCTGTTTTTT. It codes for CASRFPNTGELFF. The chain has TRBV13 and TRBJ2-2; unclear D gene. In germline, CDR1 is PRHDT, CDR2 FYEKMQ (reference sequence). Trimming stripped 8 bases from V and 0 bases from J, with 7 bases between. The CDR3 covers 13 residues.

J is TRBJ2-7 and V is TRBV15, with D perhaps TRBD1 (6 bases). The CDR3 is 14 amino acids. Trimming took off 1 base at V and 2 bases at J, with 9 bases between the two ends. CDR1 is LNHNV, CDR2 YYDKDF, per germline (reference sequence). CDR3: CATSRVDRTYEQYF. The CDR3 DNA is TGTGCCACCAGCAGAGTTGACAGGACCTACGAGCAGTACTTC.

The rearrangement joins TRBV14 to TRBJ2-1; 7 bases map to TRBD2. CDR1 and CDR2 from the germline V gene are SGHDN and FVKESK. CDR3 length: 16 residues. After removal of 3 bases from V and 3 bases from J, the junction contained 8 bases not matched to a gene. The CDR3 DNA follows: TGTGCCAGCAGCCACATTTCTAGCGGCCTCTACAATGAGCAGTTCTTC. Translating gives CASSHISSGLYNEQFF.

This clone was detected only a few times. The V call is TRBV29-1, the J call TRBJ1-5, with TRBD1 as a possible D gene (5 bases). The V and J ends lost 4 bases and 4 bases respectively, with 14 bases between them. The CDR3 spans 14 residues. Germline V gene data show CDR1 as SQVTM and CDR2 as ANQGSEA. The CDR3 here is CSVAVGGVNQPQHF. DNA of the CDR3: TGCAGCGTTGCGGTGGGGGGTGTTAATCAGCCCCAGCATTTT.

The chain couples TRBV4-3 to TRBJ1-2; possibly TRBD1 for D (6 bases). The CDR3 extends over 14 amino acids. The germline V gene encodes CDR1 LGHNA and CDR2 YSLEER. Trimming stripped 2 bases from V and 4 bases from J, with 11 bases between. The CDR3 sequence is CASSQPGQLYGYTF. For the CDR3, the DNA is TGCGCCAGCAGCCAACCCGGACAGCTCTATGGCTACACCTTC.

This chain uses TRBV4-3 with TRBJ1-4; TRBD1 agrees at 7 bases. Per germline, CDR1 LGHNA and CDR2 YSLEER. The CDR3 is 17 amino acids. V was pared by 5 bases and J by 0 bases, with 9 bases of the junction left unmatched. The CDR3 DNA follows: TGCGCCAGCAGCTCATACTCCGGGACAGCAACTAATGAAAAACTGTTTTTT. This translates into CASSSYSGTATNEKLFF.

The chain combines TRBV28 with TRBJ1-2; the match to TRBD1 covers 8 bases. The germline gives CDR1 MDHEN, CDR2 SYDVKM. V shed 10 bases and J 0 bases; nucleotides not matched to a gene: 7. This CDR3 has 14 amino acids. The CDR3: CATQGALANYGYTF. The CDR3 DNA reads TGTGCCACCCAGGGGGCGTTAGCTAACTATGGCTACACCTTC.

The chain employs TRBV10-3 and TRBJ2-1; D is perhaps TRBD2 (6 bases). The germline V gene has CDR1 ENHRY and CDR2 SYGVKD. V lost 6 bases and J lost 2, with 14 bases in between. The CDR3 extends over 15 amino acids. The CDR3 nucleotides read TGTGCCATCAGCGAGGGACTTTCGCCCTACAATGAGCAGTTCTTC. Its translation: CAISEGLSPYNEQFF.

The chain recombines TRBV7-3 with TRBJ2-1, with TRBD2 identical over 10 bases. V shed 0 bases, J shed 7 bases, and the junction held 15 bases outside the gene matches. Germline CDR1 reads SGHTA; CDR2 reads FQGTGA. The CDR3 is made up of 19 amino acids. The CDR3 sequence: CASSLTHPGLAGVGNEQFF. The DNA for the CDR3 is TGTGCCAGCAGCTTAACCCACCCGGGGCTAGCGGGAGTGGGGAATGAGCAGTTCTTC.